This TCR beta chain was profiled in a study of T-cell reconstitution after alpha-beta-depleted transplantation in children. Study observations and caveats: Approximately two months post-transplant, alpha-beta T cells reportedly originated from several hundred expanded graft clones. A year post-transplant, T-cell counts and diversity derived mostly from newly produced T cells. Recipient T cells and thymic progenitors that survived gave rise to the high TCRbeta diversity observed at day 60 in some patients.

Comments on this clonotype: Antigen unknown.

Unique molecular identifiers were used to barcode this TCRbeta library. TCRdb analysed the PCR reads with MiXCR anew, one entry per CDR3 protein. The sample contains about 300,000 distinct CDR3 sequences, over 9.5% of which appear only once. V was trimmed by 4 bases and J by 6 bases, leaving 12 bases between them. The CDR3 has 13 residues. The gene calls are TRBV12-3 or TRBV12-4 and TRBJ1-1; D gene unclear. The source material was PBMCs, sampled before TCRalphabeta/CD19-depleted stem cell transplant. The TCR comes from a boy under three years old with acute myeloid leukemia, due to receive a stem cell transplant. This chain's CDR3 is CASSSHFIPEAFF. The CDR3 region has the DNA TGTGCCAGCAGTTCCCATTTTATCCCTGAAGCTTTCTTT.